A single sample gave rise to the 4 T cell receptor beta chains below, sequenced in a study of CD8+CD57+ T cells in acquired aplastic anemia. The template for TCR beta VDJ and CDR3 sequence profiling was genomic DNA. Each CDR3 protein is one row after TCRdb ran MiXCR on the reads. The table includes about 190,000 distinct CDR3 sequences, approximately 49% detected once. Sequenced material: sorted CD4+, CD8+, or CD8+CD57+ T cells (not recorded which) from PBMCs. These receptors were obtained from a human donor in good health, serving as a control.

The sample holds a few counts of this clonotype. This chain connects TRBV9 to TRBJ2-3; D is perhaps TRBD1 (6 bases). The CDR3 runs 16 residues. Germline V gene sequence: CDR1 SGDLS, CDR2 YYNGEE. Trimming stripped 0 bases from V and 0 bases from J, with 11 bases between. CDR3 bases: TGTGCCAGCAGCGTAGACGTCAGGGGAAGCACAGATACGCAGTATTTT. Translation: CASSVDVRGSTDTQYF. Full variable domain (remainder filled in from reference TRBV9 and TRBJ2-3): DSGVTQTPKHLITATGQRVTLRCSPRSGDLSVYWYQQSLDQGLQFLIQYYNGEERAKGNILERFSAQQFPDLHSELNLSSLELGDSALYFCASSVDVRGSTDTQYFGPGTRLTVL.

CDR3 sequence: CSAEGQGGNQYF. For the CDR3, the DNA is TGCAGTGCTGAAGGACAGGGGGGGAATCAGTACTTC. The chain uses TRBV20-1 and TRBJ2-5, with 10 bases lining up with TRBD1. CDR3 length: 12 amino acids. Germline V gene data show CDR1 as DFQATT and CDR2 as SNEGSKA (reference sequence). J gave up 11 bases and V 5 bases, and 8 bases lay outside the gene matches.

This clonotype was seen many times. The chain employs TRBV24-1 and TRBJ2-2; D remains ambiguous. V was pared by 6 bases and J by 6 bases, with 13 bases between. CDR3 length equals 14 residues. Germline-derived CDR1 and CDR2 are KGHDR and SFDVKD. The CDR3 sequence: CATSPLGFPGELFF. In DNA, the CDR3 is TGTGCCACCAGTCCCCTGGGGTTTCCCGGGGAGCTGTTTTTT.

The table lists this clonotype with many counts. The chain joins TRBV11-2 to TRBJ2-3, with 11 bases fitting TRBD1. CDR3 length equals 14 residues. CDR1 is SGHAT, CDR2 FQNNGV, per germline. The trim removed 5 bases at V and 3 bases at J, leaving 1 base unmatched. The CDR3 DNA reads as TGTGCCAGCAGCGGACAGGGGGCAACAGATACGCAGTATTTT. It yields the protein CASSGQGATDTQYF.